This entry features one T cell receptor (beta chain) sequence. It was with 60 Vbeta and 13 Jbeta primers that the PCR ran. Assay: immunoSEQ multiplex PCR; the TCRdb copy retains only in-frame clones and omits some. The table records about 170,000 clones, approximately 65% of them present only once. V was clipped by 7 bases and J by 11 bases; unmatched bases: 11. There are 14 residues in the CDR3. Germline CDR1 is MNHEY and CDR2 is SVGAGI. Donors were ostensibly healthy at sampling, although undocumented immune exposures were probable. This sample was included in a study of cytomegalovirus exposure and HLA in healthy donors. Study details: A prior analysis found 117 million unique TCR beta sequences from 170 million or so T cells. Approximately 85 million unique TCRs from HLA-typed donors were held in an early data release.

This sequence originates from a man aged 40-49 years in good health and CMV-seronegative. This chain uses TRBV6-5 with TRBJ2-1, with 10 positions matching TRBD2. The sequenced sample consisted of PBMCs. The CDR3 nucleotides read TGTGCCAGCACCAGGGGGCTAGCGGGGGCTCAGCAGTTCTTC. Residues: CASTRGLAGAQQFF.